These 17 T cell receptor beta chains originate from one sample sequenced in a study of T-cell memory formation after mild COVID-19. In TCRdb, the 5' RACE reads were re-called with MiXCR into one record per CDR3 protein. This sample has around 200,000 distinct CDR3 sequences; around a sixth occur once, and the top ten carry about 4%. The sequencing sample was made of PBMCs or a T cell subset sorted from them (not recorded which). These TCRs come from a man aged 18 to 30 who had mild COVID-19 (a few samples of this study predate the infection). Cell type and time point are not known.

The chain uses TRBV7-8 and TRBJ1-3, with TRBD1 identical over 7 bases. The germline CDR1 and CDR2 sequences are SGHVS and FQNEAQ. There are 15 residues in the CDR3. Trimming removed 5 bases from V and 5 bases from J; junction bases left unmatched: 9. The CDR3 region is CASSLGTDSRNTIYF. The CDR3 coding sequence is TGTGCCAGCAGCCTGGGGACAGACTCCCGAAACACCATATATTTT.

This clonotype appeared a few times. V and J are TRBV28 and TRBJ2-3; D is possibly TRBD2 (5 bases). Trimming stripped 5 bases from V and 2 bases from J, with 11 bases between. CDR3 length equals 14 residues. Germline loops: CDR1 MDHEN, CDR2 SYDVKM. CDR3 sequence reads: CASSPRTPTDTQYF. The DNA of the CDR3 is TGTGCCAGCAGTCCACGGACTCCCACAGATACGCAGTATTTT.

This clonotype was recorded at least ten times. J is TRBJ1-5 and V is TRBV7-2; D is unclear. Trimming took off 5 bases at V and 4 bases at J, with 9 bases between the two ends. Germline V gene data show CDR1 as SGHTA and CDR2 as FQGNSA. The CDR3 is made up of 13 amino acids. For the CDR3, the DNA is TGTGCCAGCAGCCAACGGGGAAATCAGCCCCAGCATTTT. Translation gives CASSQRGNQPQHF.

There are a few counts of this clonotype. The chain recombines TRBV4-3 with TRBJ2-5, with TRBD1 as a possible D gene (7 bases). V lost 1 base, J lost 7 bases, and 19 bases lay in between. Germline V gene lookup returns CDR1 LGHNA and CDR2 YSLEER. This CDR3 region has 16 residues. The CDR3 bases are TGCGCCAGCAGCCAAGGCCAGGGACAGTCCGGGGGGACCCAGTACTTC. Its translation: CASSQGQGQSGGTQYF.

The rearrangement links TRBV20-1 to TRBJ2-1; TRBD2 aligns across 10 bases. The CDR3 extends over 15 amino acids. The V gene's germline CDR1 is DFQATT and CDR2 SNEGSKA (reference sequence). Unmatched junction bases numbered 6, after V lost 0 bases and J lost 7 bases. The CDR3 spells CSARDWRTSGNEQFF. CDR3 DNA: TGCAGTGCTAGAGATTGGAGGACTAGCGGAAATGAGCAGTTCTTC.

The table lists this clonotype with a few counts. The J gene is TRBJ2-7, the V gene TRBV20-1, with TRBD1 matching over 11 bases. The CDR3 loop spans 15 amino acids. The germline CDR1 and CDR2 sequences are DFQATT and SNEGSKA (reference sequence). With V trimmed by 3 bases and J by 2 bases, 6 bases remained unmatched. CDR3 nucleotides: TGCAGTGCTAGCCGGGACAGGGGGGTCACCTACGAGCAGTACTTC. Protein sequence: CSASRDRGVTYEQYF.

This chain joins TRBV6-5 and TRBJ1-2; D ambiguous. Looked up from germline, CDR1 is MNHEY and CDR2 is SVGAGI. The CDR3 is 15 amino acids. V gave up 0 bases and J gave up 4 bases, with 12 bases separating them. The CDR3 protein is CASSYSVLLPYGYTF. The DNA for the CDR3 is TGTGCCAGCAGTTACTCGGTCCTACTCCCCTATGGCTACACCTTC.

Here the CDR3 reads CASSRSGTGTYNEQFF. CDR3 nucleotide sequence: TGTGCCAGCAGCCGATCCGGGACAGGGACGTACAATGAGCAGTTCTTC. V usage is TRBV7-2 and J usage is TRBJ2-1; 9 nucleotides line up with TRBD1. From germline, CDR1 is SGHTA and CDR2 FQGNSA. The CDR3 length is 16 residues. The trim removed 5 bases at V and 4 bases at J, leaving 9 bases unmatched.

This clonotype was detected ten times or more. This chain connects TRBV5-1 to TRBJ1-1; no clear D. The CDR3 is 14 amino acids. The V and J ends lost 0 bases and 2 bases respectively, with 8 bases between them. The germline CDR1 and CDR2 sequences are SGHRS and YFSETQ. The chain's CDR3 is CASSLAMENTEAFF. The CDR3 DNA sequence: TGCGCCAGCAGCTTGGCCATGGAAAACACTGAAGCTTTCTTT. The complete variable domain, with remaining parts taken from reference TRBV5-1 and TRBJ1-1, reads KAGVTQTPRYLIKTRGQQVTLSCSPISGHRSVSWYQQTPGQGLQFLFEYFSETQRNKGNFPGRFSGRQFSNSRSEMNVSTLELGDSALYLCASSLAMENTEAFFGQGTRLTVV.

In its sample, this clonotype was seen a few times. The chain joins TRBV25-1 to TRBJ1-6; D is unresolved. CDR1 is MGHDK, CDR2 SYGVNS, per germline. Trimming pared 4 bases from V and 7 bases from J, leaving 5 bases between. This CDR3 spans 12 amino acids. This chain's CDR3 is CASSGGNSPLHF. The CDR3 DNA sequence: TGTGCCAGCAGTGGCGGGAATTCACCCCTCCACTTT.

The gene calls are TRBV20-1 and TRBJ1-1; weak D call: TRBD1 (6 bases). V lost 7 bases, J lost 6 bases, and 18 bases lay in between. This CDR3 has 13 residues. Germline V gene sequence: CDR1 DFQATT, CDR2 SNEGSKA (reference sequence). For the CDR3, the DNA is TGCAGTGTCCCCCGGCCAGGGGAGGCTGAAGCTTTCTTT. This gives the protein CSVPRPGEAEAFF.

This clonotype was counted only a few times. The chain has TRBV7-9 and TRBJ2-7; D uncertain. Germline V gene sequence: CDR1 SEHNR, CDR2 FQNEAQ (reference sequence). This CDR3 is 13 amino acids long. Deletions cut 5 bases from V and 0 bases from J, with 8 bases between. CDR3 protein: CASSLDLSYEQYV. Here the CDR3 DNA reads TGTGCCAGCAGCCTAGACCTCTCCTACGAGCAGTACGTC.

V gene TRBV6-6 combines with J gene TRBJ1-1, with D hard to call. This CDR3 is 15 amino acids long. V was pared by 7 bases and J by 0 bases, with 15 bases between. The V gene's germline CDR1 is MNHNY and CDR2 SVGAGI (reference sequence). CDR3: CASTSTPGLNTEAFF. The CDR3 DNA reads as TGTGCCAGCACGTCCACTCCGGGGTTGAACACTGAAGCTTTCTTT.

A few counts support this clonotype. The chain recombines TRBV12-3 or TRBV12-4 with TRBJ2-7, with unresolved D. The CDR3 consists of 13 residues. V was cut by 4 bases and J by 5 bases, with 12 bases left in between. In nucleotides, the CDR3 is TGTGCCAGCAGTTACGACGGTTACGACGAGCAGTACTTC. Amino acid sequence: CASSYDGYDEQYF.

The genes are TRBV7-9 and TRBJ2-5; TRBD1 matches 7 bases. Germline loops: CDR1 SEHNR, CDR2 FQNEAQ (reference sequence). This CDR3 has 15 residues. With 6 bases clipped from V and 2 bases from J, the junction kept 9 bases outside the gene matches. The CDR3 protein is CASSITGQKQETQYF. The CDR3 DNA reads as TGTGCCAGCAGTATTACGGGACAGAAACAAGAGACCCAGTACTTC.

This clonotype was seen a few times. The chain carries TRBV21-1 and TRBJ2-3; the table's D call TRBD2 went unverified against the DNA. TRBV21-1 is deemed a pseudogene. CDR3 size: 15 residues. CDR3 sequence reads: CASRLSGGATDTQYF. CDR3 DNA sequence: TGTGCCAGCCGCCTTAGCGGGGGGGCCACAGATACGCAGTATTTT.

This clonotype was seen only a few times. The chain joins TRBV20-1 to TRBJ1-1; no definite D call. Germline V gene lookup returns CDR1 DFQATT and CDR2 SNEGSKA (reference sequence). The germline V and J ends were trimmed by 1 base and 9 bases, with 6 bases remaining between them. CDR3 length equals 10 residues. The CDR3 DNA sequence: TGCAGTGCTAGAGGAACCCAAGCTTTCTTT. Protein sequence: CSARGTQAFF.